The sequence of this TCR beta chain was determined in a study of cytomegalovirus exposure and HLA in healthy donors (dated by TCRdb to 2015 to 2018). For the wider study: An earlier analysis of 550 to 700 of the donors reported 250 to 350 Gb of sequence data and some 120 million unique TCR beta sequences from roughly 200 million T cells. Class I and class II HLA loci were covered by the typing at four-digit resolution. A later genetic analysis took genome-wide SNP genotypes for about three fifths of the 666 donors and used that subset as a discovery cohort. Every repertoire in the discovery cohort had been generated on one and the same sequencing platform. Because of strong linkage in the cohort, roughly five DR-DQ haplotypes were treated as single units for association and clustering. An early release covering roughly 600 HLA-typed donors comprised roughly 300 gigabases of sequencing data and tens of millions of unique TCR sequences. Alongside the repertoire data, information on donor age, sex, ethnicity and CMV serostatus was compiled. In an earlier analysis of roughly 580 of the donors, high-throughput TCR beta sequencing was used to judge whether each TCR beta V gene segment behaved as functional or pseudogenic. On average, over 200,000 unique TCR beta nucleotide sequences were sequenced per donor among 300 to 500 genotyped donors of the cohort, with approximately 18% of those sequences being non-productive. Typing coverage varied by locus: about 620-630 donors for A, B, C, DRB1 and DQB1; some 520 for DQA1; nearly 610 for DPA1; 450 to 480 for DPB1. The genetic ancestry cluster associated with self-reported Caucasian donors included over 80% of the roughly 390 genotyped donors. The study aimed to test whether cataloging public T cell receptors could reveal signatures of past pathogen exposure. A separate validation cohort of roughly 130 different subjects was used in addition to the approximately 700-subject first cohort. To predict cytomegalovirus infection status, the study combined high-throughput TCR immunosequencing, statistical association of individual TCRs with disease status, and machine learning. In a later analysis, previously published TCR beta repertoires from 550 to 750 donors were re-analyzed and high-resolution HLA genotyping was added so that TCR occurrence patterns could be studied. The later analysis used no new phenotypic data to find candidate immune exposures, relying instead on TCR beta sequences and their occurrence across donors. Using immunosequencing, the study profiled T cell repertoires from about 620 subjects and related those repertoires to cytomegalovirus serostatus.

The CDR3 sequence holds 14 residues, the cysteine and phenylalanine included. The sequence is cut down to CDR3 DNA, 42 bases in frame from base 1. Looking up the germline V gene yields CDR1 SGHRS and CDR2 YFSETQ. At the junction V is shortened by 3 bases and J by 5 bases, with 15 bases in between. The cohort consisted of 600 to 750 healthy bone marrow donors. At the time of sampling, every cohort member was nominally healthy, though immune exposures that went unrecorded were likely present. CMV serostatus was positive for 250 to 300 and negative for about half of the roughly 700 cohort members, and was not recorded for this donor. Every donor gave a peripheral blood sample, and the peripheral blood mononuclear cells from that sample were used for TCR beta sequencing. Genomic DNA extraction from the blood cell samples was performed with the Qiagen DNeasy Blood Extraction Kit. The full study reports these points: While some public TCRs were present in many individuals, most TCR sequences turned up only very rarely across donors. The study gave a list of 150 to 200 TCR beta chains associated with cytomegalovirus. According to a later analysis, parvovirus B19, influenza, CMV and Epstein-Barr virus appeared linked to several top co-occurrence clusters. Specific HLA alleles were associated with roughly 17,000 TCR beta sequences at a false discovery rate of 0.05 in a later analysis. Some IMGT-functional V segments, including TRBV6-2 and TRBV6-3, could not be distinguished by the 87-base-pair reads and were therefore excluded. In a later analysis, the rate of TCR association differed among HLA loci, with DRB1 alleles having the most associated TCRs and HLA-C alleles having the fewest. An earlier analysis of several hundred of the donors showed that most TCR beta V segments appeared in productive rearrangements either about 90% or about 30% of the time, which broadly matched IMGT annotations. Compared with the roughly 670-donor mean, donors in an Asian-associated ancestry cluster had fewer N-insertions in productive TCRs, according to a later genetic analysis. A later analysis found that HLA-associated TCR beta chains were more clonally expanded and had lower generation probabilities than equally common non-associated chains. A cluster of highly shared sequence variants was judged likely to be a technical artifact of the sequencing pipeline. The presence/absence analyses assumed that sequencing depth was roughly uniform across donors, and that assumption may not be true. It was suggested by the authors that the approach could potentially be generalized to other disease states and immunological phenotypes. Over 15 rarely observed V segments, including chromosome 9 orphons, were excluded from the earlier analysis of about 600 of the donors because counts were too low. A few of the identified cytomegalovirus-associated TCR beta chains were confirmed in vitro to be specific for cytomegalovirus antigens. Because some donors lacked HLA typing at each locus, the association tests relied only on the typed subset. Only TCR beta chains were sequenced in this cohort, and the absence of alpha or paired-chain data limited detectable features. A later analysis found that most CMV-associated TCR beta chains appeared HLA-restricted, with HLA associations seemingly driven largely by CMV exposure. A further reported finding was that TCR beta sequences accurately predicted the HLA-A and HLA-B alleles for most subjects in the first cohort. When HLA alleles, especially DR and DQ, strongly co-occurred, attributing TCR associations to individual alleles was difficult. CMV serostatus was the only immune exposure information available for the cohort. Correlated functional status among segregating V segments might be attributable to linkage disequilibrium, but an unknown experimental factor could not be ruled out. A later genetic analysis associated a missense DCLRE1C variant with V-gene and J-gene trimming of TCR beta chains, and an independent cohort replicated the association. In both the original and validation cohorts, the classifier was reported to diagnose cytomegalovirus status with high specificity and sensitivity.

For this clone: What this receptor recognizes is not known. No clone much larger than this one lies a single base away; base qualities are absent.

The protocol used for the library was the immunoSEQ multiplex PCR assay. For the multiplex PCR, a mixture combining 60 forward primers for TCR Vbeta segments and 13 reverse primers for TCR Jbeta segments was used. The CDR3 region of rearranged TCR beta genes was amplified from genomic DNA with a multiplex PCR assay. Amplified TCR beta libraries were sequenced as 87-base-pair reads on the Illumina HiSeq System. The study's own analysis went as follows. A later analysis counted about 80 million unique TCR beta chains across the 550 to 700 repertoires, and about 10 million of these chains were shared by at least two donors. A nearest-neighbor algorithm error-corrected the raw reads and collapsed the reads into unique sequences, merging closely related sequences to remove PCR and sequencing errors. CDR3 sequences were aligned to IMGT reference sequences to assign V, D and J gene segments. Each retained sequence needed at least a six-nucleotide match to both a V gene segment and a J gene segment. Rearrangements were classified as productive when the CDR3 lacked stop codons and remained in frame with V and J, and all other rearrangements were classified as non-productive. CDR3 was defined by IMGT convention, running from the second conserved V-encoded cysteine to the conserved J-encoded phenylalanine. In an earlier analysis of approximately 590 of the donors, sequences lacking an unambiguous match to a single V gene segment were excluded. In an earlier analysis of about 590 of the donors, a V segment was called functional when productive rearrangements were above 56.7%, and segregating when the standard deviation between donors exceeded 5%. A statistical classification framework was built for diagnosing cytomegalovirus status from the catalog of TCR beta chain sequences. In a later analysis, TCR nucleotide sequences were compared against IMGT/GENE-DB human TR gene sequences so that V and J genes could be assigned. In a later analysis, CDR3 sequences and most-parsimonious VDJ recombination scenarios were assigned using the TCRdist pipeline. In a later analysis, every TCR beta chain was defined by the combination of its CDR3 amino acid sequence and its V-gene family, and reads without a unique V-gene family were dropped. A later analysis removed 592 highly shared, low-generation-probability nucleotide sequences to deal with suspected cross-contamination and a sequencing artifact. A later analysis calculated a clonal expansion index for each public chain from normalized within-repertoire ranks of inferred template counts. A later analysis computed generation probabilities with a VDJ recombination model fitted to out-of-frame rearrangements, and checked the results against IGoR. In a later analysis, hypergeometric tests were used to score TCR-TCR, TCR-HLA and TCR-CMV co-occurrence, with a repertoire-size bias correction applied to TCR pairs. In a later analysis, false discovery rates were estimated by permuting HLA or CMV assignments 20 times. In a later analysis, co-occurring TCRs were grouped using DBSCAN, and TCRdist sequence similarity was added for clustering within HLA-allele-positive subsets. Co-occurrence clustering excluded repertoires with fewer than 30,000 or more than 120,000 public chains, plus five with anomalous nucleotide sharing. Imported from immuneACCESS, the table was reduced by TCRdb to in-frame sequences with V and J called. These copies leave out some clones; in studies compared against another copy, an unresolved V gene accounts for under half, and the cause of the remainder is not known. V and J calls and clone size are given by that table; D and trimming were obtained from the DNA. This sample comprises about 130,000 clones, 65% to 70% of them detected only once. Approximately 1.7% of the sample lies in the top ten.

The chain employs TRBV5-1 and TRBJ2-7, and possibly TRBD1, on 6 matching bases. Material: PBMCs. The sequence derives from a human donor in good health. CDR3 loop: CASSSAQGIHEQYF. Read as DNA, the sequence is TGCGCCAGCAGCTCCGCCCAGGGGATACACGAGCAGTACTTC.